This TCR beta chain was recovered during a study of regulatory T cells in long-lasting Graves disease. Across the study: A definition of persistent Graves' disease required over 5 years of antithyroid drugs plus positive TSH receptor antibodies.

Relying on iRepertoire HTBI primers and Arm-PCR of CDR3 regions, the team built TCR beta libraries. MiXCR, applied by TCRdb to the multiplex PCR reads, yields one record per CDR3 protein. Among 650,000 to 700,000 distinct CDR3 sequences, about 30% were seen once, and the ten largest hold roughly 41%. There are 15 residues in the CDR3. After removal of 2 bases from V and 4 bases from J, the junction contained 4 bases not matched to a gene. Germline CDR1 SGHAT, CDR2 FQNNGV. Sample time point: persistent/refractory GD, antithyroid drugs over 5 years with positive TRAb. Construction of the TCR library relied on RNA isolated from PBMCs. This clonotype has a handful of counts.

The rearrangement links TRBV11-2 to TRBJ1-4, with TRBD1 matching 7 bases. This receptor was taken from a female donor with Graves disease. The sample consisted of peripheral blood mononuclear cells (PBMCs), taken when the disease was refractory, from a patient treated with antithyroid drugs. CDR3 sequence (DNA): TGTGCCAGCAGCTTACCGGGACAGTATAATGAAAAACTGTTTTTT. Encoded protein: CASSLPGQYNEKLFF.